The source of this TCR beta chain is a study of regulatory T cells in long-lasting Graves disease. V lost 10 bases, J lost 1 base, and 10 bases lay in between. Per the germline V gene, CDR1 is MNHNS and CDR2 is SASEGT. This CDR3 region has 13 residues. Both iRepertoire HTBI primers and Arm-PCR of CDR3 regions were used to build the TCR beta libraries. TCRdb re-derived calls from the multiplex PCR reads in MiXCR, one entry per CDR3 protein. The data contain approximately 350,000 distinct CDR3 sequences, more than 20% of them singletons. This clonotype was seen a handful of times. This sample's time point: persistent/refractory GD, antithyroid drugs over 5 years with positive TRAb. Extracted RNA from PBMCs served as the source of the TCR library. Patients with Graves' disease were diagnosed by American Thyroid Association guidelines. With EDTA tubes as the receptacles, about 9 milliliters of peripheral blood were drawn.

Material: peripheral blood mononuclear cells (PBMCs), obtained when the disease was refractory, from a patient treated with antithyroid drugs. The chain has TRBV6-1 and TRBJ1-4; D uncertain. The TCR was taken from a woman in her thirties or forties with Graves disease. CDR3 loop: CATRGGTNEKLFF. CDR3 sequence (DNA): TGTGCCACTCGGGGAGGAACTAATGAAAAACTGTTTTTT.